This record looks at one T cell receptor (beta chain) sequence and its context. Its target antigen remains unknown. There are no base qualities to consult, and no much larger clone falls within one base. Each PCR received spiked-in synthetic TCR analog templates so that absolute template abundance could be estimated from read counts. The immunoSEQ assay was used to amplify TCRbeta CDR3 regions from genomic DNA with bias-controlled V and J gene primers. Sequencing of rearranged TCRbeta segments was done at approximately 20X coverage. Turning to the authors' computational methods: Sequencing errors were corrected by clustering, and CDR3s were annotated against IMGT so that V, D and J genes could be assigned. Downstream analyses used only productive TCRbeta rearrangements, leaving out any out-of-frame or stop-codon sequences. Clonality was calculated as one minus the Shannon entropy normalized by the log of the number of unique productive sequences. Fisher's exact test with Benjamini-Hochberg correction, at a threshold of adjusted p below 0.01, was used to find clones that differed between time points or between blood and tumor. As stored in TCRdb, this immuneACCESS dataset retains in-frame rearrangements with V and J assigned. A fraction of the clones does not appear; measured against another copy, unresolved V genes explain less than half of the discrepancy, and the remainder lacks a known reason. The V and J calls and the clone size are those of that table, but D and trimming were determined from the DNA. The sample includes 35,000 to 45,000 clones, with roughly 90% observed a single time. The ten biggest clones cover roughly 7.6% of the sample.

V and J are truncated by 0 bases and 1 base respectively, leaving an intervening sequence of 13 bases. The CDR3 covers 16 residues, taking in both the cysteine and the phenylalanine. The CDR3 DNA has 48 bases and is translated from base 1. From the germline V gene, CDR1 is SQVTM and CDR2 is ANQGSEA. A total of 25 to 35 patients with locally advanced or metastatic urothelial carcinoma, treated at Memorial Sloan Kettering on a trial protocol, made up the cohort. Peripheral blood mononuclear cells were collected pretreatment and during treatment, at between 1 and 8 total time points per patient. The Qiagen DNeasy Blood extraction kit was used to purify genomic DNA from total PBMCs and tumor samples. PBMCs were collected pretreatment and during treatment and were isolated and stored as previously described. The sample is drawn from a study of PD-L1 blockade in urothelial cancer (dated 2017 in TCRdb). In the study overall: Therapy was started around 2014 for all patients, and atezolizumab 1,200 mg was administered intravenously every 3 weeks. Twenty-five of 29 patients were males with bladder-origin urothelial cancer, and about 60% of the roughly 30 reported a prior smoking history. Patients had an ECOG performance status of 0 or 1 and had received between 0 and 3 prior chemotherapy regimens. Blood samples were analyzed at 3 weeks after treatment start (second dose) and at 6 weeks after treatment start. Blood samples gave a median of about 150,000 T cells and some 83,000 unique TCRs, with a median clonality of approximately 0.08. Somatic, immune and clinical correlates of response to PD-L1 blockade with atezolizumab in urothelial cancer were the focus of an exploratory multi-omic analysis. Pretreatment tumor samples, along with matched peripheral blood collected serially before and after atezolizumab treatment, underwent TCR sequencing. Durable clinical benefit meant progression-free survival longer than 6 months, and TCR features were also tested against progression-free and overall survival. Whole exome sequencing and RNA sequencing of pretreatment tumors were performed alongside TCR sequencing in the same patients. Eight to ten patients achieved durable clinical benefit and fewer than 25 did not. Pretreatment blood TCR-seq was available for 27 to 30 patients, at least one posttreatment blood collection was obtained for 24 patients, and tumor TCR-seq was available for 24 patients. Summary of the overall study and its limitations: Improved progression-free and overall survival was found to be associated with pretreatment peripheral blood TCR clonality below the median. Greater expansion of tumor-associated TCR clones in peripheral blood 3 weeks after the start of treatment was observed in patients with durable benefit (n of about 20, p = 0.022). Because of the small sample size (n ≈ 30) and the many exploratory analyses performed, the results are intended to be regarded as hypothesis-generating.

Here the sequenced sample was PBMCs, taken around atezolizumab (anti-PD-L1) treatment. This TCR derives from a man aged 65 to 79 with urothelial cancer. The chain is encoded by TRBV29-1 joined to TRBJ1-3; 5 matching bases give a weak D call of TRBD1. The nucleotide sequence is TGCAGCGTTGAAGATCCGCAGGGAGGATCTGGAAACACCATATATTTT. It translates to CSVEDPQGGSGNTIYF. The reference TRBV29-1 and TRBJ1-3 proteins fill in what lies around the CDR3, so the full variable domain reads SAVISQKPSRDICQRGTSLTIQCQVDSQVTMMFWYRQQPGQSLTLIATANQGSEATYESGFVIDKFPISRPNLTFSTLTVSNMSPEDSSIYLCSVEDPQGGSGNTIYFGEGSWLTVV.